The clone carrying this TCR beta chain was seen a handful of times. Antigen: not known. This record belongs to a study of T cells after posttransplantation cyclophosphamide. Sequencing used immunoSEQ multiplex PCR; TCRdb keeps in-frame clones, though not all of them. This repertoire holds under 30,000 clones, and none appear only once. This related bone marrow graft donor gave peripheral blood on the day of marrow donation. Study results and caveats: TRB overlap between skin or GI tissue T cells and blood was limited. Later blood repertoires were often dominated by clones from the donor CD8+ memory compartment. After PTCy, TRB diversity resembled that of CNI/methotrexate controls.

What was sequenced was PBMCs. The sequence was collected from a woman aged 60 to 75 in good health, CMV-negative, and a related stem cell transplant donor.

CDR3 region: CASSVSGLAGSTDTQYF. CDR3 nucleotides: TGTGCCAGCAGCGTATCGGGACTAGCGGGGAGCACAGATACGCAGTATTTT. The genes are TRBV9 and TRBJ2-3; 13 positions match TRBD2. The germline V gene has CDR1 SGDLS and CDR2 YYNGEE. V shed 1 base, J shed 0 bases, and the junction held 2 bases outside the gene matches. The CDR3 has 17 residues.